This TCR beta chain appears in the sequencing data of a study of T cell changes during pregnancy in multiple sclerosis. There are 13 residues in the CDR3. The J segment lost 5 bases and the V segment lost 3 bases, leaving 5 bases of the junction unmatched. Germline-derived CDR1 and CDR2 are SGDLS and YYNGEE. TCRdb's table, derived via immunoSEQ multiplex PCR, lists solely in-frame clones and lacks some. This table holds 30,000 to 45,000 clones, about 93% found once. Sequencing was performed on CD4+ T cells from peripheral blood mononuclear cells, taken in the third trimester of pregnancy. The TCR sequence derives from a female donor with multiple sclerosis, enrolled in a pregnancy study. The chain combines TRBV9 with TRBJ2-7, with TRBD1 matching over 7 bases. This CDR3 reads CASSGQGWDEQYF. The DNA for the CDR3 is TGTGCCAGCAGCGGACAGGGATGGGACGAGCAGTACTTC.